The next 4 T cell receptor beta chains were all read from a single sample in a study of cytomegalovirus exposure and HLA in healthy donors. 13 Jbeta primers and 60 Vbeta primers were used for the PCR. Here immunoSEQ multiplex PCR was the method, and the copy in TCRdb shows in-frame clones only, minus some. Of around 76,000 clones listed, less than 75% are singletons. The specimen was PBMCs. The source of these receptors is a middle-aged man in good health and CMV-seropositive.

Comments on this clone: Other DNA sequences in the sample encode the same CDR3. The chain is built from TRBV6-1 and TRBJ1-5, with a possible D match to TRBD1 (6 bases). The V end lost 4 bases, the J end lost 4 bases, and 8 bases lay between the germline ends. Germline V lookup: CDR1 MNHNS, CDR2 SASEGT. The CDR3 runs to 13 residues. This chain's CDR3 is CASSVQGNQPQHF. Here the CDR3 DNA reads TGTGCCAGCAGTGTACAGGGTAATCAGCCCCAGCATTTT.

The chain combines TRBV27 with TRBJ1-2; 9 positions agree with TRBD1. Germline V gene sequence: CDR1 MNHEY, CDR2 SMNVEV (reference sequence). This CDR3 contains 17 residues. V was pared by 0 bases and J by 4 bases, with 9 bases of the junction left unmatched. The DNA of the CDR3 is TGTGCCAGCAGTTTATCCTCGGGACAGGGAGTGCTCTATGGCTACACCTTC. Its protein product is CASSLSSGQGVLYGYTF.

The chain employs TRBV19 and TRBJ2-7, with no clear D. CDR3 length equals 15 residues. Trimming took 4 bases from V and 5 from J, leaving 18 bases between them. Germline CDR1 LNHDA, CDR2 SQIVND (reference sequence). CDR3 amino acids: CASSNLQDSTDEQYF. The CDR3 region has the DNA TGTGCCAGTAGTAATCTTCAGGATTCCACCGACGAGCAGTACTTC.

This clone was recorded a few times. The sample holds other DNA sequences that translate to the same CDR3. The chain uses TRBV5-1 and TRBJ1-5, with TRBD1 matching over 7 bases. The CDR3 sequence is 14 residues long. Germline lookup yields CDR1 SGHRS and CDR2 YFSETQ. V was clipped by 0 bases and J by 5 bases; unmatched bases: 2. CDR3 sequence (DNA): TGCGCCAGCAGCTTGGGGGACAGAGATCAGCCCCAGCATTTT. It encodes CASSLGDRDQPQHF.